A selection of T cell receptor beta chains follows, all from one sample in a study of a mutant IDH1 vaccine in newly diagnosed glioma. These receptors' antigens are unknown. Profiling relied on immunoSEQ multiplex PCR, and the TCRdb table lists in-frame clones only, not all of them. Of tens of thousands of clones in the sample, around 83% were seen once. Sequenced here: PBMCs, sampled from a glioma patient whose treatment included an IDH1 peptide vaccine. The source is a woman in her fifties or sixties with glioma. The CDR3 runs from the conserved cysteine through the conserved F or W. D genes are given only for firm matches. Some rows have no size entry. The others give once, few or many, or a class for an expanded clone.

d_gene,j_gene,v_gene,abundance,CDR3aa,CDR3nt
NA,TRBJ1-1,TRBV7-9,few,CASSPMGGDTEAFF,TGTGCCAGCAGCCCCATGGGGGGGGACACTGAAGCTTTCTTT
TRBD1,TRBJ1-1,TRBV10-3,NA,CAISPDRDTEAFF,TGTGCCATCAGCCCCGACAGGGACACTGAAGCTTTCTTT
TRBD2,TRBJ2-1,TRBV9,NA,CASSVGLAGNNEQFF,TGTGCCAGCAGCGTAGGGCTAGCGGGAAACAATGAGCAGTTCTTC
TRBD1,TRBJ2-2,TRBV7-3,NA,CASSRQGAANTGELFF,TGTGCCAGCAGTCGACAGGGGGCGGCGAACACCGGGGAGCTGTTTTTT
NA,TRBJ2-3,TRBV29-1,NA,CSVEGTGGGDTDTQYF,TGCAGCGTTGAAGGCACAGGGGGAGGGGACACAGATACGCAGTATTTT
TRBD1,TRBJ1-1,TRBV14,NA,CASSQQGEFEAFF,TGTGCCAGCAGCCAACAGGGGGAATTTGAAGCTTTCTTT
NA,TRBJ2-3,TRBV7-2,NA,CASNRSPSLSPDTQYF,TGTGCCAGCAACCGTAGCCCGAGCTTATCTCCAGATACGCAGTATTTT
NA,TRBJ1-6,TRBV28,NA,CASSFSRTSYNSPLHF,TGTGCCAGCAGTTTTAGCAGGACCTCCTATAATTCACCCCTCCACTTT
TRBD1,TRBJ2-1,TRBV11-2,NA,CASSSGQGLPPYNEQFF,TGTGCCAGCAGCTCGGGACAGGGCCTACCACCCTACAATGAGCAGTTCTTC
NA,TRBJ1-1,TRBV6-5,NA,CASSYSRVREEAFF,TGTGCCAGCAGTTACTCGCGGGTTCGTGAGGAAGCTTTCTTT
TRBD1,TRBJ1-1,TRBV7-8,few,CASRTGGADEAFF,TGTGCCAGCAGGACAGGGGGCGCGGATGAAGCTTTCTTT
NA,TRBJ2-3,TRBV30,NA,CAWESDSSTDTQYF,TGTGCCTGGGAATCCGACAGTAGCACAGATACGCAGTATTTT
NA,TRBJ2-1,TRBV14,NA,CASSHLRYEQFF,TGTGCCAGCAGCCATTTGCGTTATGAGCAGTTCTTC
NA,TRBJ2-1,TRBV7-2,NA,CASSLDGRRDEQFF,TGTGCCAGCAGCTTAGACGGTAGAAGGGATGAGCAGTTCTTC
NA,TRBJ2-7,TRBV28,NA,CASSFVAVRGREQYF,TGTGCCAGCAGTTTTGTCGCGGTCAGGGGTAGAGAGCAGTACTTC
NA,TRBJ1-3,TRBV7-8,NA,CASSPYRVPPPTSGNTIYF,TGTGCCAGCAGCCCCTACAGGGTTCCCCCCCCTACCTCTGGAAACACCATATATTTT
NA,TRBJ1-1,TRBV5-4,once,CASSPGGGGMNTEAFF,TGTGCCAGCAGCCCGGGGGGGGGCGGAATGAACACTGAAGCTTTCTTT
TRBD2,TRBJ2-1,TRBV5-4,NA,CASNGLAPYNEQFF,TGTGCCAGCAATGGACTAGCCCCCTACAATGAGCAGTTCTTC
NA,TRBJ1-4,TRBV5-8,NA,CASSLEGSEKLFF,TGTGCCAGCAGCCTCGAGGGTAGCGAAAAACTGTTTTTT
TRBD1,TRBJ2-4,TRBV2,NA,CASSERDRGSKNIQYF,TGTGCCAGCAGCGAACGGGACAGGGGGTCCAAAAACATTCAGTACTTC
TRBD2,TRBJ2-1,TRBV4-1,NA,CASSHALPGLAGYNEQFF,TGCGCCAGCAGCCATGCTCTCCCGGGACTAGCGGGGTACAATGAGCAGTTCTTC
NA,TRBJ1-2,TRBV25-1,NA,CASSEYAGGDYGYTF,TGTGCCAGCAGTGAATATGCGGGGGGCGACTATGGCTACACCTTC
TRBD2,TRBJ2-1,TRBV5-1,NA,CASSLQLAGGPNEQFF,TGCGCCAGCAGCTTGCAACTAGCGGGAGGGCCAAATGAGCAGTTCTTC
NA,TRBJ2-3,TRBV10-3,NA,CAISEGVIGGGSDTQYF,TGTGCCATCAGTGAGGGGGTGATAGGAGGAGGATCAGATACGCAGTATTTT
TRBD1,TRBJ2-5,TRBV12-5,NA,CASGPGTAQETQYF,TGTGCTAGTGGTCCCGGGACAGCTCAAGAGACCCAGTACTTC
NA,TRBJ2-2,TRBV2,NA,CASSEARAGGELFF,TGTGCCAGCAGTGAAGCGAGGGCGGGCGGGGAGCTGTTTTTT
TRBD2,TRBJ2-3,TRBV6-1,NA,CASRELAGGPDTQYF,TGTGCCAGCCGTGAACTAGCGGGAGGACCAGATACGCAGTATTTT
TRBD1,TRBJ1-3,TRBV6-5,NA,CASSRQGIGGNTIYF,TGTGCCAGCAGTCGACAGGGAATCGGTGGAAACACCATATATTTT
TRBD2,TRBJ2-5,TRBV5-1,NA,CASSLAPAGGSETQYF,TGCGCCAGCAGCTTGGCTCCAGCGGGAGGGTCGGAGACCCAGTACTTC
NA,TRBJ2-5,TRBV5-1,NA,CASSWAGAFDETQYF,TGCGCCAGCAGCTGGGCAGGGGCGTTTGATGAGACCCAGTACTTC
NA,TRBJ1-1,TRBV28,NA,CASSLSGMGTNTEAFF,TGTGCCAGCAGTTTATCAGGGATGGGTACTAACACTGAAGCTTTCTTT
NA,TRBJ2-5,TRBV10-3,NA,CAISEGGREETQYF,TGTGCCATCAGTGAGGGGGGGCGGGAAGAGACCCAGTACTTC
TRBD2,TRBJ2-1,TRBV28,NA,CASSLWTSGRKQYNNEQFF,TGTGCCAGCAGTTTATGGACTAGCGGGAGGAAGCAGTATAACAATGAGCAGTTCTTC
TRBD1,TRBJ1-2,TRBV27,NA,CASSATGTNYGYTF,TGTGCCAGCAGTGCGACAGGGACTAACTATGGCTACACCTTC
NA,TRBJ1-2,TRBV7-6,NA,CASSLAVGPGPNYGYTF,TGTGCCAGCAGCTTAGCGGTGGGACCCGGCCCCAACTATGGCTACACCTTC
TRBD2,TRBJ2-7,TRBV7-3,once,CASSYRTRKDYEQYF,TGTGCCAGCAGCTACCGGACTAGAAAAGACTACGAGCAGTACTTC
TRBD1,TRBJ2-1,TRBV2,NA,CASSEGQGESEQFF,TGTGCCAGCAGTGAAGGACAGGGGGAAAGTGAGCAGTTCTTC
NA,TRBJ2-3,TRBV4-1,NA,CASSQETGDTDTQYF,TGCGCCAGCAGCCAAGAAACGGGGGACACAGATACGCAGTATTTT
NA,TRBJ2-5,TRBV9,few,CASSPGWETQYF,TGTGCCAGCAGCCCGGGGTGGGAGACCCAGTACTTC
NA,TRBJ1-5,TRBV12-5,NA,CASGLDEGQPQHF,TGTGCTAGTGGTTTGGACGAGGGTCAGCCCCAGCATTTT
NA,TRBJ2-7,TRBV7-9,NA,CASSLVADEQYF,TGTGCCAGCAGCTTGGTGGCGGACGAGCAGTACTTC
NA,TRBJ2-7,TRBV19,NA,CASSVGAREQYF,TGTGCCAGTAGTGTCGGGGCCAGAGAGCAGTACTTC
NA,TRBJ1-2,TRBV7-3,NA,CASSLTFQGRGGYTF,TGTGCCAGCAGCTTAACGTTCCAGGGTCGAGGTGGCTACACCTTC
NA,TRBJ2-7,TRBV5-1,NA,CASSLGISGYEQYF,TGCGCCAGCAGCTTGGGCATTAGCGGCTACGAGCAGTACTTC
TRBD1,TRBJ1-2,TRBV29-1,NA,CSVEWYRTRDRSDGYTF,TGCAGCGTTGAATGGTATAGGACCAGGGACAGGAGCGACGGCTACACCTTC
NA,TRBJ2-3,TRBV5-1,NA,CASASGSATYGWADTQYF,TGCGCCAGCGCGTCGGGATCCGCGACCTACGGTTGGGCAGATACGCAGTATTTT
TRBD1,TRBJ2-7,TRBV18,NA,CASSGGQGARRSYEQYF,TGTGCCAGCTCCGGGGGACAGGGGGCGCGACGATCCTACGAGCAGTACTTC
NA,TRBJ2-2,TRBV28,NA,CASSSGELFF,TGTGCCAGCAGTTCCGGGGAGCTGTTTTTT
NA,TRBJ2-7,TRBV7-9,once,CASRLDPGNEQYF,TGTGCCAGCAGACTCGACCCCGGGAACGAGCAGTACTTC
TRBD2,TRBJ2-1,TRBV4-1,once,CASRKLAGDQDEQFF,TGCGCCAGCAGGAAACTAGCGGGGGATCAAGATGAGCAGTTCTTC
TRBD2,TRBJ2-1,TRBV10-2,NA,CASSEWLAGDKGEQFF,TGCGCCAGCAGTGAGTGGTTAGCGGGAGATAAGGGAGAGCAGTTCTTC
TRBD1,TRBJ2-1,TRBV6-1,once,CASSESWTGYNEQFF,TGTGCCAGCAGTGAATCCTGGACAGGTTACAATGAGCAGTTCTTC
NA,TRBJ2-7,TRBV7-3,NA,CASSPSGGSYEQYF,TGTGCCAGCAGCCCCTCCGGCGGGTCCTACGAGCAGTACTTC
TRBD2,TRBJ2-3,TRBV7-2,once,CASSLDYQREVYRTDTQYF,TGTGCCAGCAGCTTAGATTACCAGCGGGAGGTATATCGCACAGATACGCAGTATTTT